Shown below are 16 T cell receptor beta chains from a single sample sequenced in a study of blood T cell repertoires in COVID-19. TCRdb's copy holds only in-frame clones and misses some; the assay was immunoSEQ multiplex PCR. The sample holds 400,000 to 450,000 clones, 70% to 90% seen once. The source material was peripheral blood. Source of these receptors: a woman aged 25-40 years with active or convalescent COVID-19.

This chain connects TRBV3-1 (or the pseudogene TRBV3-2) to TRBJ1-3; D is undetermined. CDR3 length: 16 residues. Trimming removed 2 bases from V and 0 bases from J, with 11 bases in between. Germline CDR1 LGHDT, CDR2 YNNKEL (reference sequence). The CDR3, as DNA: TGTGCCAGCAGCCAACAAACAGCCTACTCTGGAAACACCATATATTTT. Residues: CASSQQTAYSGNTIYF.

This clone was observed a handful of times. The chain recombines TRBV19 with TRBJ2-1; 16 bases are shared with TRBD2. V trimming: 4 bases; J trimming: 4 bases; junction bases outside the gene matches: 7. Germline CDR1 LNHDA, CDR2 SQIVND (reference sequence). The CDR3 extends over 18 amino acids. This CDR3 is CASSTAGLAGGFYNEQFF. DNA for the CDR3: TGTGCCAGTAGTACCGCGGGACTAGCGGGGGGGTTTTACAATGAGCAGTTCTTC.

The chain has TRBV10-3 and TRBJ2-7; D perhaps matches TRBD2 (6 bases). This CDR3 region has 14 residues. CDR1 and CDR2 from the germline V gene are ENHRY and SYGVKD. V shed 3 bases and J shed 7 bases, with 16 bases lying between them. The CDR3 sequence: CAISDPSEGREQYF. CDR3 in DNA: TGTGCCATCAGTGATCCGTCGGAGGGCAGAGAGCAGTACTTC.

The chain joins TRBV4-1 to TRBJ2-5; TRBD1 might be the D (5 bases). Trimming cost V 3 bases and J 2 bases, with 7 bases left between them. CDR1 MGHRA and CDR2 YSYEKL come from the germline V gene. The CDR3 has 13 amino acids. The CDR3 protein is CASSHRGQETQYF. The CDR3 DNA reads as TGCGCCAGCAGCCATAGGGGACAAGAGACCCAGTACTTC.

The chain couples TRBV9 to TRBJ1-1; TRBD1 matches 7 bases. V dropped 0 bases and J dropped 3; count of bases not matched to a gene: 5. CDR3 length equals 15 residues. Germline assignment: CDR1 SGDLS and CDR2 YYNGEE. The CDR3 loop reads CASSVGGGLYTEAFF. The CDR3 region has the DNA TGTGCCAGCAGCGTAGGAGGGGGCTTGTACACTGAAGCTTTCTTT. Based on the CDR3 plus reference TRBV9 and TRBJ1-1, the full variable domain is DSGVTQTPKHLITATGQRVTLRCSPRSGDLSVYWYQQSLDQGLQFLIQYYNGEERAKGNILERFSAQQFPDLHSELNLSSLELGDSALYFCASSVGGGLYTEAFFGQGTRLTVV.

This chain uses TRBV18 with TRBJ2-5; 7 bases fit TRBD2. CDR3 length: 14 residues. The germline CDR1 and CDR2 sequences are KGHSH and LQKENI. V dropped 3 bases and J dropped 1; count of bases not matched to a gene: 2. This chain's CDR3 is CASSPGLTQETQYF. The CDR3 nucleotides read TGTGCCAGCTCACCGGGACTAACCCAAGAGACCCAGTACTTC.

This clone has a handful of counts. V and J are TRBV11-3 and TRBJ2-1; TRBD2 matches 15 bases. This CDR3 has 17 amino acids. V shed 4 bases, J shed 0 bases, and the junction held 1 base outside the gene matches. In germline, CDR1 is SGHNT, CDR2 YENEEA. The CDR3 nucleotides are TGTGCCAGCAGCTGGGGACTAGCGGGGGGCTCCTACAATGAGCAGTTCTTC. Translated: CASSWGLAGGSYNEQFF.

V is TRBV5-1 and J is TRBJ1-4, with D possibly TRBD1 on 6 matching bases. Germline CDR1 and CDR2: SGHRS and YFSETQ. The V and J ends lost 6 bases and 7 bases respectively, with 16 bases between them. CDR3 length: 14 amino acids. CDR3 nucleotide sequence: TGCGCCAGCAATGGGGAGGGGGTCTTTGAAAAACTGTTTTTT. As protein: CASNGEGVFEKLFF.

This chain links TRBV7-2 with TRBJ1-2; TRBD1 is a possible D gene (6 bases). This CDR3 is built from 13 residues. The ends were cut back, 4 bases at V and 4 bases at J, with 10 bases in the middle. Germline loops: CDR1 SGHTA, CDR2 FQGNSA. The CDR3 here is CASSSQGTYGYTF. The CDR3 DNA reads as TGTGCCAGCAGCTCTCAGGGGACCTATGGCTACACCTTC.

CDR3 sequence (DNA): TGTGCCAGCAGCTTAGGCGGTAGTCTCGCTGAGCAGTTCTTC. Amino acid sequence: CASSLGGSLAEQFF. The J gene is TRBJ2-1, the V gene TRBV11-3; D not resolved. The CDR3 has 14 residues. The V and J ends lost 1 base and 9 bases respectively, with 13 bases between them. CDR1 and CDR2 from the germline V gene are SGHNT and YENEEA.

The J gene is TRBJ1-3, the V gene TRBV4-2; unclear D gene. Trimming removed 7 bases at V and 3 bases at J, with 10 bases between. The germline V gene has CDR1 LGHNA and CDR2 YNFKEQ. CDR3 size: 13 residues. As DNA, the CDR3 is TGTGCCAGCACGAGGACTGATGGAAACACCATATATTTT. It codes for CASTRTDGNTIYF.

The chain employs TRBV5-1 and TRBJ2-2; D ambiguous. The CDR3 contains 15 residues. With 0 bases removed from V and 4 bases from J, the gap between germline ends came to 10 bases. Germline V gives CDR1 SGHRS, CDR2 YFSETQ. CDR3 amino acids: CASSLDGVTTGELFF. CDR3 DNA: TGCGCCAGCAGCTTGGACGGAGTTACCACCGGGGAGCTGTTTTTT.

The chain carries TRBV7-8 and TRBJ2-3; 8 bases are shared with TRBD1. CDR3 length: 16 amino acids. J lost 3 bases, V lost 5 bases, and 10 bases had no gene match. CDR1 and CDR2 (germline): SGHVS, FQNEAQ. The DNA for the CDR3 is TGTGCCAGCAGCCCCGGACAGGGATTAGGAACAGATACGCAGTATTTT. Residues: CASSPGQGLGTDTQYF.

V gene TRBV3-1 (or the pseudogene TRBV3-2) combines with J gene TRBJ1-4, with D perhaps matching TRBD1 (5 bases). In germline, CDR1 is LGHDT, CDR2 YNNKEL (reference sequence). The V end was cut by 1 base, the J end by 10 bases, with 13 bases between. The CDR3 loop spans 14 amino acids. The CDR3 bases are TGTGCCAGCAGCCAAGCGTCGTCCGGGGGAAAACTGTTTTTT. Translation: CASSQASSGGKLFF.

The CDR3 region is CASSLQGAKGNTIYF. In DNA, the CDR3 is TGTGCCAGCAGCTTACAGGGGGCCAAAGGAAACACCATATATTTT. The chain combines TRBV5-4 with TRBJ1-3; 9 positions match TRBD1. J was trimmed by 4 bases and V by 2 bases; bases with no gene match: 4. The CDR3 is 15 amino acids. CDR1 is SGHNT and CDR2 is YYREEE in the germline V gene (reference sequence). Complete variable domain (other parts from reference TRBV5-4 and TRBJ1-3): ETGVTQSPTHLIKTRGQQVTLRCSSQSGHNTVSWYQQALGQGPQFIFQYYREEENGRGNFPPRFSGLQFPNYSSELNVNALELDDSALYLCASSLQGAKGNTIYFGEGSWLTVV.

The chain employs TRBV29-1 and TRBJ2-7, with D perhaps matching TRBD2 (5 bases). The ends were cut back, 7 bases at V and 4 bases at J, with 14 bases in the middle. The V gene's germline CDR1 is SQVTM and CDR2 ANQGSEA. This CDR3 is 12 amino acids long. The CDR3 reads CSAQDGGYEQYF. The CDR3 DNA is TGCAGCGCCCAGGACGGAGGATACGAGCAGTACTTC.